This T cell receptor beta chain emerged from a study of T cells in Graves' hyperthyroidism and ophthalmopathy. Overall study: Prior to any treatment, at the point of initial diagnosis, peripheral blood was collected.

The cohort's ophthalmopathy patients, a group with duration under 3 months, had a Clinical Activity Score of at least 3 and a NOSPECS grade of at least 4. Diagnostic assessment was based on clinical symptoms, serum thyroxine and TRAb, thyroid ultrasound and orbital computed tomography. The CDR3 contains 14 residues. The ends were cut back, 4 bases at V and 5 bases at J, with 16 bases in the middle. Germline V CDR1 and CDR2: SGHRS, YFSETQ. In this sample, this clonotype turned up many times. The CDR3 regions of TCR beta were amplified from RNA transcripts. The TCR CDR3 first-round RT-PCR relied on the HTBI primer set. TCRdb analysed the multiplex PCR reads with MiXCR anew, one entry per CDR3 protein. The data hold 300,000 to 500,000 distinct CDR3 sequences, with about 14% observed a single time.

The receptor was derived from a man aged 50-60 years with Graves' ophthalmopathy. What was sequenced was blood. This chain uses TRBV5-1 with TRBJ2-7; D not certain. CDR3: CASSVDRAWDEQYF. CDR3 coding DNA: TGCGCCAGCAGCGTGGACCGTGCGTGGGACGAGCAGTACTTC. Together with reference TRBV5-1 and TRBJ2-7, the CDR3 gives the full variable domain: KAGVTQTPRYLIKTRGQQVTLSCSPISGHRSVSWYQQTPGQGLQFLFEYFSETQRNKGNFPGRFSGRQFSNSRSEMNVSTLELGDSALYLCASSVDRAWDEQYFGPGTRLTVT.